This T cell receptor beta chain is from a study of T cell responses to AZD1222 COVID-19 vaccine. Study outcomes and limitations: The breadth and depth of Spike-specific TCRs increased once two AZD1222 doses had been given.

The CDR3 is 16 residues long. CDR1 MGHRA and CDR2 YSYEKL come from the germline V gene. A note on this clone: Its antigen is unidentified. One end of the junction varies from germline; a read error may be responsible.

Only in-frame clones appear in the TCRdb table, and some are missing; sequencing was by immunoSEQ multiplex PCR. In the table there are some 110,000 clones, about 92% of which are singletons. Timing groups of about 4 and about 12 weeks for second doses were pooled. The chain carries TRBV4-1 and TRBJ1-4; D may be TRBD1 (5 bases). The starting material was peripheral blood, obtained 28 days after the second AZD1222 dose. This TCR was sampled from an adult who received the AZD1222 COVID-19 vaccine. The CDR3 nucleotides are TGCGCCAGCACCCAAGCCCCAGGGAGTTTGCATGAAAAACTGTTTTTT. Translating it yields CASTQAPGSLHEKLFF.